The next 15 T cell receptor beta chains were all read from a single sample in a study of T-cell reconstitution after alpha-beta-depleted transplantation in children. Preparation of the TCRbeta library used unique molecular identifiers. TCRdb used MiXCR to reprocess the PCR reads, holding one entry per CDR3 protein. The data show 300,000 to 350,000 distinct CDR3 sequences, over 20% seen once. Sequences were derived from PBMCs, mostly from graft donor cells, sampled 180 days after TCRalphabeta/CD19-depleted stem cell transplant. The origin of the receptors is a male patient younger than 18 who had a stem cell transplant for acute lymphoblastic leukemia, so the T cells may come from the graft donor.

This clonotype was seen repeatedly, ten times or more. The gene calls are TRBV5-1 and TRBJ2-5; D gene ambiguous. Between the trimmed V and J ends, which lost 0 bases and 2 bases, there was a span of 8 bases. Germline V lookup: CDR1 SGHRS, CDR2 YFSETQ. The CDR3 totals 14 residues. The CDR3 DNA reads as TGCGCCAGCAGCTTGGCCGTATTACAAGAGACCCAGTACTTC. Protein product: CASSLAVLQETQYF. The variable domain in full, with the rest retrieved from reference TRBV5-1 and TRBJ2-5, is KAGVTQTPRYLIKTRGQQVTLSCSPISGHRSVSWYQQTPGQGLQFLFEYFSETQRNKGNFPGRFSGRQFSNSRSEMNVSTLELGDSALYLCASSLAVLQETQYFGPGTRLLVL.

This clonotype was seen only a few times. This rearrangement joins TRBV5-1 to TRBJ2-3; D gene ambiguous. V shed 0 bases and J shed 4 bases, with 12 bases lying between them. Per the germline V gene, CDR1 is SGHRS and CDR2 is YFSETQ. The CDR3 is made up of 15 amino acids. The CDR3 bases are TGCGCCAGCAGCTTGGTGGGCTCGTTCCCAGATACGCAGTATTTT. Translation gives CASSLVGSFPDTQYF.

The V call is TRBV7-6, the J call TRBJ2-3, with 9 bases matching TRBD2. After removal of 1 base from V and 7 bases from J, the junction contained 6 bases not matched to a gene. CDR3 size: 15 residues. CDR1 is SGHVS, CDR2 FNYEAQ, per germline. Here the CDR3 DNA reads TGTGCCAGCAGCTTAGTAAGCCTAGCGGGGAATACGCAGTATTTT. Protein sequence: CASSLVSLAGNTQYF.

CDR3 DNA: TGTGCCAGCAGCCAAACTAGCGGAGGGACCCAGTACTTC. It specifies CASSQTSGGTQYF. The chain recombines TRBV6-2 or TRBV6-3 with TRBJ2-5; 8 bases map to TRBD2. The V and J ends lost 6 bases and 7 bases, in that order; junction bases with no gene match: 7. Germline V gives CDR1 MNHEY, CDR2 SVGEGT. The length of the CDR3 is 13 residues.

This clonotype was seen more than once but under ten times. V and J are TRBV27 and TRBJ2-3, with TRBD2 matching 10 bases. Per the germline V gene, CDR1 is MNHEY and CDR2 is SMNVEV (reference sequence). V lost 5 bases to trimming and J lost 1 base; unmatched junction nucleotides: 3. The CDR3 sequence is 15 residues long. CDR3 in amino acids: CASSPSGRGTDTQYF. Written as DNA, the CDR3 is TGTGCCAGCAGTCCGAGCGGGAGGGGCACAGATACGCAGTATTTT.

This chain's CDR3 is CASSTGPLAKNIQYF. The DNA for the CDR3 is TGCGCCAGCAGTACGGGGCCTCTAGCCAAAAACATTCAGTACTTC. The chain couples TRBV5-1 to TRBJ2-4; tentatively, D is TRBD1 or TRBD2 (5 bases each). Trimming shortened V by 5 bases and J by 0 bases, and 12 bases separated the two germline ends. The CDR3 runs 15 residues. Germline V gene data show CDR1 as SGHRS and CDR2 as YFSETQ.

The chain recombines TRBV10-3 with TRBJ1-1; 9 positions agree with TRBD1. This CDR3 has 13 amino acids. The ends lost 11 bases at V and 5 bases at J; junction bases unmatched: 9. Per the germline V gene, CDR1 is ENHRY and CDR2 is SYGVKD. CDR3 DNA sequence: TGTGCCTCTGACCCCGGGACAGGGACTGAAGCTTTCTTT. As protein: CASDPGTGTEAFF.

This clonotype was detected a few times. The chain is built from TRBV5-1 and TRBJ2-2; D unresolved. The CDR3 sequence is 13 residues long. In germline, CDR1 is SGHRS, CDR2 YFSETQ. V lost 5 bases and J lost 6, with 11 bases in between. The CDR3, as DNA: TGCGCCAGCAGTCAGGCCTGGTCCGGGGAGCTGTTTTTT. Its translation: CASSQAWSGELFF.

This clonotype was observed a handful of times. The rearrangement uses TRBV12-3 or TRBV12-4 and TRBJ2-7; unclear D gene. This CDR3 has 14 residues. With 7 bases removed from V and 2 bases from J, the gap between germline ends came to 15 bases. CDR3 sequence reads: CASNYDGPAYEQYF. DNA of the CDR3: TGTGCCAGCAACTACGATGGTCCAGCCTACGAGCAGTACTTC.

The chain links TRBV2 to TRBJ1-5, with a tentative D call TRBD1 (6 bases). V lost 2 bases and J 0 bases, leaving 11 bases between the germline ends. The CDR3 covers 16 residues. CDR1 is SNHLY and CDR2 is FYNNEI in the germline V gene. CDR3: CASSERGVYSNQPQHF. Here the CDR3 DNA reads TGTGCCAGCAGTGAAAGGGGGGTTTATAGCAATCAGCCCCAGCATTTT. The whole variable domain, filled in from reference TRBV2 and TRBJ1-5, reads EPEVTQTPSHQVTQMGQEVILRCVPISNHLYFYWYRQILGQKVEFLVSFYNNEISEKSEIFDDQFSVERPDGSNFTLKIRSTKLEDSAMYFCASSERGVYSNQPQHFGDGTRLSIL.

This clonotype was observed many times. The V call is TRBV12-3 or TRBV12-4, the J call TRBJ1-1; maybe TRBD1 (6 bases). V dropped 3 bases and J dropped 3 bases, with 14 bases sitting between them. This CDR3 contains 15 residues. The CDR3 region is CASSLGAGRDTEAFF. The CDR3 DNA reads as TGTGCCAGCAGTTTGGGGGCAGGGAGGGACACTGAAGCTTTCTTT.

The CDR3 protein is CASSPPALEKLFF. In nucleotides, the CDR3 is TGTGCCAGCTCACCACCGGCCCTAGAAAAACTGTTTTTT. The V and J genes are TRBV18 and TRBJ1-4, with no clear D. V was trimmed by 0 bases and J by 8 bases, leaving 7 bases between them. From germline, CDR1 is KGHSH and CDR2 LQKENI. This CDR3 spans 13 amino acids.

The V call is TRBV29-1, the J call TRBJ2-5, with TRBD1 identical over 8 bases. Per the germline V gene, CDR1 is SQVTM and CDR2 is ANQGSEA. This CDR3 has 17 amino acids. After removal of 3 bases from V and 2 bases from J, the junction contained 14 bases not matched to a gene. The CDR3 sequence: CSVEPGGYGGAQETQYF. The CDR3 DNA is TGCAGCGTTGAGCCAGGGGGCTACGGTGGCGCTCAAGAGACCCAGTACTTC.

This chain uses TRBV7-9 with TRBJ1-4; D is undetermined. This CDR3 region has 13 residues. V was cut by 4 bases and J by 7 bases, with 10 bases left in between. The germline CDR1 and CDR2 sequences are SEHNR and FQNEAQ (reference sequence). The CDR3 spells CASSSYDIEKLFF. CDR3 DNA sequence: TGTGCCAGCAGCTCATACGATATTGAAAAACTGTTTTTT. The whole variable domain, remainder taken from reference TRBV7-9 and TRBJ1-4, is DTGVSQNPRHKITKRGQNVTFRCDPISEHNRLYWYRQTLGQGPEFLTYFQNEAQLEKSRLLSDRFSAERPKGSFSTLEIQRTEQGDSAMYLCASSSYDIEKLFFGSGTQLSVL.

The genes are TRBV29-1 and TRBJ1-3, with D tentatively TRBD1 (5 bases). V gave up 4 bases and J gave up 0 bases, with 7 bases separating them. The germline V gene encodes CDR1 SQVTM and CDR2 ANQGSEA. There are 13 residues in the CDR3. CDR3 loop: CSVAGTSGNTIYF. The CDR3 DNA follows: TGCAGCGTTGCGGGGACCTCTGGAAACACCATATATTTT.